These T cell receptor beta chains were read from a single sample in a study of regulatory T cells in long-lasting Graves disease. TCRdb reanalysed the multiplex PCR reads using MiXCR and keeps one entry per CDR3 protein. The sample holds approximately 310,000 distinct CDR3 sequences; 18% are singletons and the top ten take 38%. Sequenced here: peripheral blood mononuclear cells (PBMCs), sampled at new diagnosis, from a patient treated with antithyroid drugs. Receptor source: a female donor with Graves disease. Each CDR3 is given with its conserved first and last residue. A D gene is named only where the DNA matches it firmly. Clone sizes are given selectively: once, few, many, or a class where the clone is expanded.

D gene	J gene	V gene	clone size	CDR3 DNA	CDR3 protein
.	TRBJ2-1	TRBV29-1	.	TGCAGCGCCGCACTCCTTCGGGATAGCTCCTACAATGAGCAGTTCTTC	CSAALLRDSSYNEQFF
TRBD2	TRBJ2-1	TRBV6-2/TRBV6-3	many	TGTGCCAGCAGCCTAGCGGGAGGGTACTACAATGAGCAGTTCTTC	CASSLAGGYYNEQFF
.	TRBJ2-1	TRBV24-1	many	TGTGCCACCAGTGATTTCTCCGTTTCCTACAATGAGCAGTTCTTC	CATSDFSVSYNEQFF
.	TRBJ1-6	TRBV4-1	many	TGCGCCAGCAGCCAACAAGGGGGTATCGCTTCACCCCTCCACTTT	CASSQQGGIASPLHF
.	TRBJ2-3	TRBV11-2	many	TGTGCCAGCAGCTTAGTTTTACGGCGGGAATCCCCCCCAGATACGCAGTATTTT	CASSLVLRRESPPDTQYF
.	TRBJ2-1	TRBV15	.	TGTGCCACCAGCAGACTTTTTGGCGGGGCCTACAATGAGCAGTTCTTC	CATSRLFGGAYNEQFF
.	TRBJ2-2	TRBV29-1	many	TGCAGCGCCTCGCCAGGGTCCAACACCGGGGAGCTGTTTTTT	CSASPGSNTGELFF
.	TRBJ2-5	TRBV28	many	TGTGCCAGCAGTCCCCGGGCCCGGCGCGACCAAGAGACCCAGTACTTC	CASSPRARRDQETQYF
TRBD1	TRBJ2-1	TRBV29-1	.	TGCAGCGTTTGCCCTGAGGGACAGACCTACAATGAGCAGTTCTTC	CSVCPEGQTYNEQFF
.	TRBJ2-7	TRBV12-3/TRBV12-4	many	TGTGCCACTGCGGAGAGGGCCACCTACGAGCAGTACTTC	CATAERATYEQYF
.	TRBJ1-3	TRBV5-1	many	TGCGCCAGCAGCTTGGTCAGCTCTGGAAACACCATATATTTT	CASSLVSSGNTIYF
TRBD2	TRBJ2-1	TRBV2	many	TGTGCCAGCAGGGTTTCCGGGACTAGCGGGAGTGATTACAATGAGCAGTTCTTC	CASRVSGTSGSDYNEQFF
.	TRBJ2-7	TRBV27	many	TGTGCCAGCAGTCCTGATAGGGGCTTAGTCTCCTACGAGCAGTACTTC	CASSPDRGLVSYEQYF
TRBD2	TRBJ2-1	TRBV14	.	TGTGCCAGCAGCCAAGATCAGAAGCGGGAGGGCCCGGTGGATAAGCAGTTCTTC	CASSQDQKREGPVDKQFF
TRBD1	TRBJ1-2	TRBV19	many	TGTGCCAGTAGTATGCCTGGGACAGCATCTGGCTACACCTTC	CASSMPGTASGYTF
.	TRBJ2-2	TRBV6-5	many	TGTGCCAGCAGTTACCCGGCGAACACCGGGGAGCTGTTTTTT	CASSYPANTGELFF
.	TRBJ1-1	TRBV7-2	many	TGTGCCAGCAGCGCCGACCGGGCGGAGACTGAAGCTTTCTTT	CASSADRAETEAFF
.	TRBJ1-5	TRBV28	few	TGTGCCAGCAGACCCGACAGGTTCCACAATCAGCCCCAGCATTTT	CASRPDRFHNQPQHF
.	TRBJ2-6	TRBV11-2	many	TGTGCCAGCAGCTTAGCCTCTGGGGCCAACGTCCTGACTTTC	CASSLASGANVLTF
.	TRBJ1-3	TRBV27	many	TGTGCCAGCAGTCCACAGGGACGATCGGGAAACACCATATATTTT	CASSPQGRSGNTIYF
TRBD1	TRBJ2-2	TRBV27	many	TGTGCCCTTAACGACAGGGCCGGGGAGCTGTTTTTT	CALNDRAGELFF
TRBD1	TRBJ1-2	TRBV19	once	TGTGCCAGTTCAGACAGGGCGGTTAACTATGGCTACACCTTC	CASSDRAVNYGYTF
.	TRBJ2-1	TRBV11-2	.	TGTGCCAGCAGCTTAGATCCAAGGGTGTACAATGAGCAGTTCTTC	CASSLDPRVYNEQFF
.	TRBJ1-5	TRBV10-3	many	TGTGCCATCAGTGGAGGTTCGGGGGAATGGGATCAGCCCCAGCATTTT	CAISGGSGEWDQPQHF
.	TRBJ2-1	TRBV12-3/TRBV12-4	many	TGTGCCAGCGCCGCGGCCGGAGGGACATACAATGAGCAGTTCTTC	CASAAAGGTYNEQFF
TRBD1	TRBJ2-7	TRBV11-3	many	TGTGCCAGCAGCCGGAAGACAGGGTGGGACGAGCAGTACTTC	CASSRKTGWDEQYF